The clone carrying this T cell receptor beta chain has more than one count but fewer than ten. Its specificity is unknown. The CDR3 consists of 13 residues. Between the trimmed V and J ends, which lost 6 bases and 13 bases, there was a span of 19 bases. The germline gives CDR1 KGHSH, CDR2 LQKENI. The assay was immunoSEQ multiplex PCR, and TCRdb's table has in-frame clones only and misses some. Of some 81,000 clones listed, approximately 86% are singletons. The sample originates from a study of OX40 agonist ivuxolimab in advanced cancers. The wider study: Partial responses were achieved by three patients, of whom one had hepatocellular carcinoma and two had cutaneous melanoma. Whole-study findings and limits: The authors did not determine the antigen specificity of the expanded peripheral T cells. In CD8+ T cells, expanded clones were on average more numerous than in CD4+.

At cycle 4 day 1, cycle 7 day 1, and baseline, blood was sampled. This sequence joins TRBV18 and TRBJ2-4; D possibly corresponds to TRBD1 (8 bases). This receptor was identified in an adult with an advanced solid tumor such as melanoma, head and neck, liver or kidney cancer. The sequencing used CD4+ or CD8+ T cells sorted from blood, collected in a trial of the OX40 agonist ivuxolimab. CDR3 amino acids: CASSPGGQVNQYF. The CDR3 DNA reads TGTGCCAGCTCGCCGGGGGGACAGGTAAACCAGTACTTC.